This T cell receptor (beta chain) was captured by sequencing in a study of blood T cell repertoires in COVID-19. This CDR3 contains 15 residues. Germline-derived CDR1 and CDR2 are MNHEY and SVGAGI. J lost 4 bases, V lost 5 bases, and 9 bases had no gene match. In the study's own analysis: It was from reference gene primer amplification that nucleated cell counts were estimated. TCRdb keeps only in-frame clones here, not all; method: immunoSEQ multiplex PCR. That table furnishes V, J and clone size, whereas the DNA furnished D and trimming. The data hold approximately 340,000 clones, with 90% to 95% observed a single time.

The rearrangement joins TRBV6-5 to TRBJ2-7; TRBD1 matches 9 bases. The specimen sequenced was PBMCs or T cells enriched from blood (not recorded which). The receptor's source is a woman aged 40-49 years who had been exposed to COVID-19. CDR3 protein: CASSIPGTGRYEQYF. Here the CDR3 DNA reads TGTGCCAGCAGTATTCCCGGGACAGGGAGATACGAGCAGTACTTC.